Shown below are 28 T cell receptor beta chains from a single sample sequenced in a study of shared clonotypes between healthy human individuals. The protocol was immunoSEQ multiplex PCR, while the TCRdb copy is restricted to in-frame clones and leaves out a portion. The sample yields 2 million to 3 million clones, just over 90% seen once. Specimen: naive CD4+ T cells sorted from blood. As for subset: CD45RA+ positively selected. These receptors all come from a man between 18 and 35 years old in good health.

The chain combines TRBV10-2 with TRBJ2-3; 7 bases map to TRBD2. Germline V gene sequence: CDR1 WSHSY, CDR2 SAAADI. The CDR3 runs 16 residues. V shed 4 bases and J 3 bases; nucleotides not matched to a gene: 10. This chain's CDR3 is CASSASAGVRTDTQYF. The CDR3 region has the DNA TGCGCCAGCAGTGCGTCGGCGGGAGTTAGGACAGATACGCAGTATTTT.

The genes are TRBV11-1 and TRBJ2-1, with D perhaps matching TRBD1 (5 bases). Trimming cost V 4 bases and J 4 bases, with 17 bases left between them. CDR3 length equals 16 residues. The germline CDR1 and CDR2 sequences are SGHAT and FQDESV (reference sequence). CDR3: CASSSLHRRMYNEQFF. In DNA, the CDR3 is TGTGCCAGCAGCTCCCTTCACAGGAGAATGTACAATGAGCAGTTCTTC.

The chain has TRBV4-1 and TRBJ2-5; D perhaps matches TRBD1 (6 bases). V was shortened by 0 bases and J by 5 bases, with 16 bases between the two germline ends. The CDR3 has 16 amino acids. Germline lookup yields CDR1 MGHRA and CDR2 YSYEKL. The CDR3 sequence: CASSQDGQGSRETQYF. CDR3 coding DNA: TGCGCCAGCAGCCAAGATGGGCAGGGGAGTAGGGAGACCCAGTACTTC.

The count of this clone is one. This chain uses TRBV5-4 with TRBJ1-4; perhaps TRBD1 as D (5 bases). Germline V CDR1 and CDR2: SGHNT, YYREEE (reference sequence). The CDR3 covers 14 residues. The germline V and J ends were trimmed by 1 base and 4 bases, with 8 bases remaining between them. The CDR3 spells CASSLSGINEKLFF. CDR3 DNA: TGTGCCAGCAGCTTGTCAGGGATTAATGAAAAACTGTTTTTT.

J is TRBJ2-5 and V is TRBV7-9, with 9 bases fitting TRBD2. Germline CDR1 and CDR2: SEHNR and FQNEAQ (reference sequence). With V trimmed by 7 bases and J by 5 bases, 11 bases remained unmatched. The CDR3 length is 15 residues. The CDR3 sequence is CASIQRGLASETQYF. CDR3 DNA: TGTGCCAGCATCCAGAGGGGACTAGCTAGCGAGACCCAGTACTTC.

A word on this clone: Other DNA sequences in this specimen translate into the identical CDR3. The chain is built from TRBV7-9 and TRBJ2-1, with unresolved D. The CDR3 covers 15 residues. Between the trimmed V and J ends, which lost 0 bases and 1 base, there was a span of 7 bases. CDR1 and CDR2 (germline): SEHNR, FQNEAQ (reference sequence). The CDR3: CASSLAVSSYNEQFF. The CDR3, as DNA: TGTGCCAGCAGCTTAGCGGTTTCTTCCTACAATGAGCAGTTCTTC.

The gene calls are TRBV25-1 and TRBJ2-5; 9 nucleotides agree with TRBD2. This CDR3 contains 16 residues. The junction had 3 bases not matched to a gene; V was cut back by 0 bases and J by 1 base. CDR1 is MGHDK and CDR2 is SYGVNS in the germline V gene. The CDR3 reads CASSEYRAGGQETQYF. The CDR3 DNA reads TGTGCCAGCAGTGAATACCGAGCGGGAGGCCAAGAGACCCAGTACTTC.

The chain couples TRBV7-2 to TRBJ1-1; 10 bases fit TRBD1. Germline lookup yields CDR1 SGHTA and CDR2 FQGNSA. The CDR3 runs 15 residues. V trimming: 5 bases; J trimming: 2 bases; junction bases outside the gene matches: 5. DNA for the CDR3: TGTGCCAGCAGCCGAGGACAGGGGGGAAACACTGAAGCTTTCTTT. Encoded protein: CASSRGQGGNTEAFF. Filled out from reference TRBV7-2 and TRBJ1-1, the complete variable domain reads GAGVSQSPSNKVTEKGKDVELRCDPISGHTALYWYRQSLGQGLEFLIYFQGNSAPDKSGLPSDRFSAERTGGSVSTLTIQRTQQEDSAVYLCASSRGQGGNTEAFFGQGTRLTVV.

Written as DNA, the CDR3 is TGTGCCAGCAGTCGGACAGACATCGGCGATCAGCCCCAGCATTTT. Its translation is CASSRTDIGDQPQHF. The chain carries TRBV6-6 and TRBJ1-5; D is possibly TRBD1 (6 bases). Trimming stripped 5 bases from V and 5 bases from J, with 16 bases between. This CDR3 contains 15 residues. Germline V gene lookup returns CDR1 MNHNY and CDR2 SVGAGI (reference sequence).

V usage is TRBV10-3 and J usage is TRBJ2-3, with a weak D call TRBD2 (6 bases). Trimming removed 0 bases at V and 3 bases at J, with 10 bases between. The V gene's germline CDR1 is ENHRY and CDR2 SYGVKD. The CDR3 has 15 residues. CDR3 in DNA: TGTGCCATCAGTGAGTCGTTGGAGGGGACAGATACGCAGTATTTT. It translates to CAISESLEGTDTQYF.

The genes are TRBV2 and TRBJ1-1; D gene uncertain. Germline V lookup: CDR1 SNHLY, CDR2 FYNNEI. CDR3 length equals 14 residues. V was trimmed by 4 bases and J by 7 bases, leaving 16 bases between them. For the CDR3, the DNA is TGTGCCAGCAGTGGGACTTTTCCGTTGGGTGAAGCTTTCTTT. Residues: CASSGTFPLGEAFF.

J is TRBJ2-3 and V is TRBV6-1; 10 positions match TRBD1. Germline lookup yields CDR1 MNHNS and CDR2 SASEGT. V was clipped by 6 bases and J by 1 base; unmatched bases: 4. This CDR3 has 15 residues. CDR3 sequence reads: CASRGQGLGTDTQYF. In DNA, the CDR3 is TGTGCCAGCAGGGGACAGGGGTTAGGCACAGATACGCAGTATTTT.

This clone appeared a few times. The chain recombines TRBV10-3 with TRBJ1-1, with D hard to call. The germline V and J ends were trimmed by 7 bases and 1 base, with 7 bases remaining between them. Germline V CDR1 and CDR2: ENHRY, SYGVKD. The CDR3 is 12 residues long. The CDR3 loop is CAITPGNTEAFF. The CDR3 bases are TGTGCCATCACCCCCGGGAACACTGAAGCTTTCTTT.

The chain couples TRBV18 to TRBJ2-1; D is ambiguous. CDR3 length: 13 amino acids. CDR1 KGHSH and CDR2 LQKENI come from the germline V gene. V lost 5 bases, J lost 6 bases, and 11 bases lay in between. The CDR3 nucleotides read TGTGCCAGCTCAGCCCCAGGTAGCAATGAGCAGTTCTTC. Translation gives CASSAPGSNEQFF. Based on the CDR3 plus reference TRBV18 and TRBJ2-1, the full variable domain is NAGVMQNPRHLVRRRGQEARLRCSPMKGHSHVYWYRQLPEEGLKFMVYLQKENIIDESGMPKERFSAEFPKEGPSILRIQQVVRGDSAAYFCASSAPGSNEQFFGPGTRLTVL.

The CDR3 coding sequence is TGTGCCAGCAGTGTACAGGGGTCCTCGAATACAGGCGAGCAGTACTTC. The encoded protein is CASSVQGSSNTGEQYF. The V gene is TRBV25-1, the J gene TRBJ2-7, with 7 bases fitting TRBD1. CDR3 length: 16 residues. From germline, CDR1 is MGHDK and CDR2 SYGVNS. The J segment lost 6 bases and the V segment lost 4 bases, leaving 15 bases of the junction unmatched.

The chain carries TRBV30 and TRBJ2-5, with D hard to call. Germline V CDR1 and CDR2: GTSNPN, SVGIG (reference sequence). The CDR3 is 11 amino acids. V dropped 3 bases and J dropped 4 bases, with 6 bases sitting between them. As DNA, the CDR3 is TGTGCCTGGAGGCCTCGAGAGACCCAGTACTTC. Translation gives CAWRPRETQYF.

The chain links TRBV6-5 to TRBJ1-2; TRBD1 is a possible D gene (6 bases). Germline-derived CDR1 and CDR2 are MNHEY and SVGAGI. This CDR3 has 14 amino acids. V dropped 3 bases and J dropped 8 bases, with 16 bases sitting between them. The DNA for the CDR3 is TGTGCCAGCAGTTATAACAGGGAGGTTGAAGGCTACACCTTC. Translation gives CASSYNREVEGYTF.

V gene TRBV2 combines with J gene TRBJ2-5, with D perhaps TRBD1 (5 bases). Trimming removed 5 bases at V and 4 bases at J, with 11 bases between. There are 13 residues in the CDR3. Per germline, CDR1 SNHLY and CDR2 FYNNEI. The CDR3 DNA follows: TGTGCCAGCAGTCCTGAGACAGTAGAGACCCAGTACTTC. Protein: CASSPETVETQYF.

The chain links TRBV11-2 to TRBJ1-2; D unclear. CDR3 length equals 16 residues. CDR1 is SGHAT and CDR2 is FQNNGV in the germline V gene. V lost 0 bases, J lost 0 bases, and 11 bases lay in between. CDR3 in amino acids: CASSLDQLRANYGYTF. The CDR3 bases are TGTGCCAGCAGCTTAGATCAATTACGGGCTAACTATGGCTACACCTTC.

The DNA of the CDR3 is TGTGCCAGCAGCCAACCTACGGCGCAGAGAGCAACTGAAGCTTTCTTT. Its translation: CASSQPTAQRATEAFF. V usage is TRBV5-6 and J usage is TRBJ1-1; D is undetermined. V was shortened by 4 bases and J by 5 bases, with 21 bases between the two germline ends. This CDR3 is 16 amino acids long. Germline V gene sequence: CDR1 SGHDT, CDR2 YYEEEE.

This sequence joins TRBV10-3 and TRBJ1-4, with D unresolved. Trimming shortened V by 3 bases and J by 8 bases, and 13 bases separated the two germline ends. The V gene's germline CDR1 is ENHRY and CDR2 SYGVKD. CDR3 size: 14 residues. Here the CDR3 reads CAISDRKAVEKLFF. DNA for the CDR3: TGTGCCATCAGTGACAGGAAAGCAGTGGAAAAACTGTTTTTT.

V gene TRBV2 combines with J gene TRBJ2-3; 15 bases map to TRBD2. J was trimmed by 3 bases and V by 0 bases; bases with no gene match: 10. Germline V lookup: CDR1 SNHLY, CDR2 FYNNEI. The CDR3 is 20 residues long. The CDR3 region is CASSEAMGLAGGLRTDTQYF. CDR3 nucleotide sequence: TGTGCCAGCAGTGAAGCGATGGGACTAGCGGGGGGCCTTCGGACAGATACGCAGTATTTT.

The V and J genes are TRBV6-5 and TRBJ2-1; the match to TRBD2 covers 7 bases. The CDR3 runs 15 residues. Germline V gives CDR1 MNHEY, CDR2 SVGAGI. J was trimmed by 5 bases and V by 8 bases; bases with no gene match: 12. This chain's CDR3 is CASGGAGAGDNEQFF. The DNA of the CDR3 is TGTGCCAGCGGCGGGGCCGGGGCGGGAGACAATGAGCAGTTCTTC.

V and J are TRBV5-6 and TRBJ2-7; D is unresolved. The CDR3 contains 11 residues. Trimming pared 3 bases from V and 3 bases from J, leaving 4 bases between. Germline assignment: CDR1 SGHDT and CDR2 YYEEEE. The CDR3 DNA follows: TGTGCCAGCAGCTCAAACTACGAGCAGTACTTC. Translation: CASSSNYEQYF.

The genes are TRBV6-5 and TRBJ2-5; D unresolved. The CDR3 is 10 amino acids. V lost 9 bases and J 5 bases, leaving 7 bases between the germline ends. From germline, CDR1 is MNHEY and CDR2 SVGAGI. CDR3 residues: CASGFETQYF. The CDR3, as DNA: TGTGCCAGTGGTTTTGAGACCCAGTACTTC.

About this clone: This CDR3 is also generated by other DNA sequences in the sample. The V gene is TRBV11-2, the J gene TRBJ2-7; D is unclear. Trimming removed 1 base at V and 1 base at J, with 5 bases between. Germline CDR1 SGHAT, CDR2 FQNNGV. The CDR3 loop spans 13 amino acids. Written as DNA, the CDR3 is TGTGCCAGCAGCTTAGGGGGATCCTACGAGCAGTACTTC. Translation: CASSLGGSYEQYF.

The V call is TRBV5-6, the J call TRBJ2-1; D gene ambiguous. This CDR3 contains 14 residues. Germline assignment: CDR1 SGHDT and CDR2 YYEEEE. V gave up 0 bases and J gave up 6 bases, with 10 bases separating them. The CDR3 sequence is CASSLGLEINEQFF. CDR3 nucleotides: TGTGCCAGCAGCTTGGGCCTGGAAATCAATGAGCAGTTCTTC. The whole variable domain, filled in from reference TRBV5-6 and TRBJ2-1, reads DAGVTQSPTHLIKTRGQQVTLRCSPKSGHDTVSWYQQALGQGPQFIFQYYEEEERQRGNFPDRFSGHQFPNYSSELNVNALLLGDSALYLCASSLGLEINEQFFGPGTRLTVL.

V and J are TRBV5-6 and TRBJ1-2; no clear D. Trimming shortened V by 0 bases and J by 10 bases, and 10 bases separated the two germline ends. The germline V gene encodes CDR1 SGHDT and CDR2 YYEEEE. The CDR3 is 12 amino acids. The CDR3 nucleotides read TGTGCCAGCAGCTTGGCCGCTAGATCCTACACCTTC. Amino acids: CASSLAARSYTF. Full variable domain (rest looked up from reference TRBV5-6 and TRBJ1-2): DAGVTQSPTHLIKTRGQQVTLRCSPKSGHDTVSWYQQALGQGPQFIFQYYEEEERQRGNFPDRFSGHQFPNYSSELNVNALLLGDSALYLCASSLAARSYTFGSGTRLTVV.